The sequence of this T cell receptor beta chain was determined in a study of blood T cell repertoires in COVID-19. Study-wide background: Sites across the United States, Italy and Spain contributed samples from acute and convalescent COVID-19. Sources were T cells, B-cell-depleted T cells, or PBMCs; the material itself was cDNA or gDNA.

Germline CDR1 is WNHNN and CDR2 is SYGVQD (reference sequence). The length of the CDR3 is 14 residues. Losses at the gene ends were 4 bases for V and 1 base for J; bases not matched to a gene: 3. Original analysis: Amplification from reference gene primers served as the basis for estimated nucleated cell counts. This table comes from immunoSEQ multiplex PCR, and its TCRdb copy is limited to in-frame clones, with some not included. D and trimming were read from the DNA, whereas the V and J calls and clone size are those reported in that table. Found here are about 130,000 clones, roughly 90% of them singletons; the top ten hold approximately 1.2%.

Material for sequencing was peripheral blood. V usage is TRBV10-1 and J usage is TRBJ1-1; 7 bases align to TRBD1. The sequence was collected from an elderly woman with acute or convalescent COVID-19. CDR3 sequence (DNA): TGCGCCAGCAGTGGATGGACAGGGAACACTGAAGCTTTCTTT. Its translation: CASSGWTGNTEAFF.